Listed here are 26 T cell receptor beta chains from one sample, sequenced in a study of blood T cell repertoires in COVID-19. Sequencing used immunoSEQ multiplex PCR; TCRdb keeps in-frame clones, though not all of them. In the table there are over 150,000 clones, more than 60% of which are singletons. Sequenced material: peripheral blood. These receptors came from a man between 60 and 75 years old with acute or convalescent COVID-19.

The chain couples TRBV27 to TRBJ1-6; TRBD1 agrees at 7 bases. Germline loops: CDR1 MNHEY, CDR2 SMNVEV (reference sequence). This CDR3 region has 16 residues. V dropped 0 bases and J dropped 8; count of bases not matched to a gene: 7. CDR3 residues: CASSLSHGQDHSPLHF. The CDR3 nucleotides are TGTGCCAGCAGTTTATCCCACGGACAGGACCATTCACCCCTCCACTTT.

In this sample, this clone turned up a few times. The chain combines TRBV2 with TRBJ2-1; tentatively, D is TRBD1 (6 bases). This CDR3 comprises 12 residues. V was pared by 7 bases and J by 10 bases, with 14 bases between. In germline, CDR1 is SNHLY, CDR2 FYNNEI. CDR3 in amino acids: CASKGGSREQFF. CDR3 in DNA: TGTGCCAGCAAAGGGGGAAGCCGAGAGCAGTTCTTC.

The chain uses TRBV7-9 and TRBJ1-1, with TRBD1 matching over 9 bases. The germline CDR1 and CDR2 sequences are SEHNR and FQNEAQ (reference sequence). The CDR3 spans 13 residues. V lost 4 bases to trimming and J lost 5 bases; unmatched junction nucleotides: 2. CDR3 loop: CASSSDRGTEAFF. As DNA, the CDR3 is TGTGCCAGCAGCTCGGACAGGGGAACTGAAGCTTTCTTT.

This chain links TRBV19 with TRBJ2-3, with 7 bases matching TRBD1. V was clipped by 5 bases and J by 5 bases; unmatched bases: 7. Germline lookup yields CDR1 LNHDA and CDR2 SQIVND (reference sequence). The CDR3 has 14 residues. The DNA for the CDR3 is TGTGCCAGTAGTGTAACGACAGGGAGAGATACGCAGTATTTT. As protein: CASSVTTGRDTQYF.

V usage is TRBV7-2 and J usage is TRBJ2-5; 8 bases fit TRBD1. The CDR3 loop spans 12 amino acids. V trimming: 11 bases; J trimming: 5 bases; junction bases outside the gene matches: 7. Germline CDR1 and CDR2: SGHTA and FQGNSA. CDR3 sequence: CAGQGAGETQYF. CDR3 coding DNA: TGTGCCGGCCAGGGGGCAGGCGAGACCCAGTACTTC.

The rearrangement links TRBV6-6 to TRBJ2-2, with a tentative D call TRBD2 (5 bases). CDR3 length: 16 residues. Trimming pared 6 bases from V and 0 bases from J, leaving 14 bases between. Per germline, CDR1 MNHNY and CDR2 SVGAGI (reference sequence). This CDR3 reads CASRGSKTTNTGELFF. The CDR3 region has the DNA TGTGCCAGCAGGGGGAGCAAGACGACGAACACCGGGGAGCTGTTTTTT.

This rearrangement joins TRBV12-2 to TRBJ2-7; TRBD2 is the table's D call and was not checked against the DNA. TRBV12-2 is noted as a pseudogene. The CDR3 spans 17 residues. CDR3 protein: CASRLVTGGLQDYEQYF. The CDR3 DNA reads TGTGCAAGTCGCTTAGTAACGGGGGGGCTGCAAGATTACGAGCAGTACTTC.

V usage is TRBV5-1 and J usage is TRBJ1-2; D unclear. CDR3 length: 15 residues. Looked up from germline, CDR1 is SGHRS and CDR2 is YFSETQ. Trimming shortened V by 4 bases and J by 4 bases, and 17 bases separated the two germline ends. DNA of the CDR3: TGCGCCAGCAGCCCCGGAGCGGGCTGGGGCTATGGCTACACCTTC. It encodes CASSPGAGWGYGYTF.

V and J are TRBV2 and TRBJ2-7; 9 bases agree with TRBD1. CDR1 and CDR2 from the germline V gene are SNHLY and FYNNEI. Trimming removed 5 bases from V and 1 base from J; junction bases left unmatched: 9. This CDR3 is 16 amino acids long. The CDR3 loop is CASSSSGTGTSYEQYF. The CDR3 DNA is TGTGCCAGCAGTAGTTCCGGGACAGGGACGTCCTACGAGCAGTACTTC.

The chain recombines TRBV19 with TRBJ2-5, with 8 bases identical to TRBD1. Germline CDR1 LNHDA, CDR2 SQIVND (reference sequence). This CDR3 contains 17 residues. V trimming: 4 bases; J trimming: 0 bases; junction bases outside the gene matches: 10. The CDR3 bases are TGTGCCAGTAGTAACCCCCTAGACAGGGGATACCAAGAGACCCAGTACTTC. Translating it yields CASSNPLDRGYQETQYF.

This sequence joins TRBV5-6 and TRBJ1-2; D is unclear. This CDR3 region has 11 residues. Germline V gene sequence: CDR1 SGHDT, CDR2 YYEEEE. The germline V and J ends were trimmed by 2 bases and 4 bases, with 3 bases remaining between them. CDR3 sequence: CASSFSYGYTF. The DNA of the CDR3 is TGTGCCAGCAGCTTTAGCTATGGCTACACCTTC.

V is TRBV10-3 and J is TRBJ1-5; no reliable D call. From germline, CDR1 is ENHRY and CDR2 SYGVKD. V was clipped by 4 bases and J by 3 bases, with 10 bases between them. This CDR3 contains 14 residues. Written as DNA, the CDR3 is TGTGCCATCAGTGCCGAGGGAAACAATCAGCCCCAGCATTTT. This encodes CAISAEGNNQPQHF.

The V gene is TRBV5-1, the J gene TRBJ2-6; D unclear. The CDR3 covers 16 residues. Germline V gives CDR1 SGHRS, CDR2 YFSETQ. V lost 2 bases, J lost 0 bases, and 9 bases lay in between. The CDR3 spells CASSFFGSSGANVLTF. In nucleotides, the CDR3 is TGCGCCAGCAGCTTCTTCGGGTCCTCTGGGGCCAACGTCCTGACTTTC.

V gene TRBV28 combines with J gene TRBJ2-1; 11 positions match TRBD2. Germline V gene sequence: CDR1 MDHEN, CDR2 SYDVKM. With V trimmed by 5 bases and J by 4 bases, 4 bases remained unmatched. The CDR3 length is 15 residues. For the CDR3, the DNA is TGTGCCAGCAGTCACACTAGCGGGGGATACAATGAGCAGTTCTTC. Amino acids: CASSHTSGGYNEQFF.

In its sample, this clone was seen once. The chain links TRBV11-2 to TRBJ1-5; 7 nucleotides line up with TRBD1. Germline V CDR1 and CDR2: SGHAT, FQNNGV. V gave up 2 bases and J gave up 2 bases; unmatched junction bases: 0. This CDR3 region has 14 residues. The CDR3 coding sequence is TGTGCCAGCAGCTTACAGGGGGGCAATCAGCCCCAGCATTTT. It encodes CASSLQGGNQPQHF.

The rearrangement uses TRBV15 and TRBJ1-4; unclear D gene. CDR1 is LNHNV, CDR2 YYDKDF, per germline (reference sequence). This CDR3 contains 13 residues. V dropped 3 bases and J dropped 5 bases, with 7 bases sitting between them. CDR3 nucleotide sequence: TGTGCCACCAGCAGCCGGCGGAATGAAAAACTGTTTTTT. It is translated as CATSSRRNEKLFF.

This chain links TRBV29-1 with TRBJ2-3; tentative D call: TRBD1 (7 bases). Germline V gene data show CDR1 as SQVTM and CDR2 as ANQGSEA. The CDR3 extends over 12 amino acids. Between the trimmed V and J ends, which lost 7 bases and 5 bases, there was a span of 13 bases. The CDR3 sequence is CSGRGAGDTQYF. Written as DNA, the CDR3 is TGCAGCGGCAGGGGGGCTGGAGATACGCAGTATTTT.

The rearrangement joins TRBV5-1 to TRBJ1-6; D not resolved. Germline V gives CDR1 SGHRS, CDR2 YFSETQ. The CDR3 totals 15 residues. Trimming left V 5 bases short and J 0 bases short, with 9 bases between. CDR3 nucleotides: TGCGCCAGCAGACAGAGGGTCTCCTATAATTCACCCCTCCACTTT. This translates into CASRQRVSYNSPLHF.

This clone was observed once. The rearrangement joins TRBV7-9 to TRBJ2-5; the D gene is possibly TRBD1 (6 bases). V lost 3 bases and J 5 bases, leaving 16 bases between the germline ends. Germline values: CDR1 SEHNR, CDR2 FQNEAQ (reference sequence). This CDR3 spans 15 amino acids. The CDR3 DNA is TGTGCCAGCAGCTTCTCCAGCTGGGGGCCCGAGACCCAGTACTTC. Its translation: CASSFSSWGPETQYF.

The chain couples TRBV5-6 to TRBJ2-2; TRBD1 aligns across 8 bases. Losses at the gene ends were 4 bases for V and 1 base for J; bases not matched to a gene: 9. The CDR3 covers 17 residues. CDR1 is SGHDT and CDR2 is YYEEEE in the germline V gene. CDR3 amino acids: CASSSTRGTGNTGELFF. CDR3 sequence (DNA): TGTGCCAGCAGCAGTACCCGGGGGACAGGGAACACCGGGGAGCTGTTTTTT.

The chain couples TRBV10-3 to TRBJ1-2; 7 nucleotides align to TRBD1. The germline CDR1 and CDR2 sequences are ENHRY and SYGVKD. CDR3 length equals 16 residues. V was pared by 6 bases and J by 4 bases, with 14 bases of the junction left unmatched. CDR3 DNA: TGTGCCATCAGAGGATTGGGGACAGACTCTCCCTATGGCTACACCTTC. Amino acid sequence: CAIRGLGTDSPYGYTF.

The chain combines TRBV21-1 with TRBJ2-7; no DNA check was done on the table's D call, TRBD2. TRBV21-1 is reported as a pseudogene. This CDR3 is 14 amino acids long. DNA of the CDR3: TGTGCCAGCAGCAAACCCAACGGTTTGTGCGAGCAGTACTTC. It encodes CASSKPNGLCEQYF.

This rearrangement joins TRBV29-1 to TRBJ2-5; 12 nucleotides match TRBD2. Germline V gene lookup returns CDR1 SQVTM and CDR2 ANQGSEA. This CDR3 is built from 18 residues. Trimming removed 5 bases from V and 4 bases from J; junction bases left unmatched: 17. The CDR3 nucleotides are TGCAGCGTTCCCGCCTGGACTAGCGGGGAGCCCGGGGGAGAGACCCAGTACTTC. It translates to CSVPAWTSGEPGGETQYF.

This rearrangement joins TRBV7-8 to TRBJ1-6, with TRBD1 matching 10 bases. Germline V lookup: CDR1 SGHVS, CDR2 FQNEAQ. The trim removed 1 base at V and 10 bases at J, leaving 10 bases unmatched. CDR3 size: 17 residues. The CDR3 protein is CASSLGRTGGRRSPLHF. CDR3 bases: TGTGCCAGCAGCTTAGGTCGGACAGGGGGTCGCCGGTCACCCCTCCACTTT.

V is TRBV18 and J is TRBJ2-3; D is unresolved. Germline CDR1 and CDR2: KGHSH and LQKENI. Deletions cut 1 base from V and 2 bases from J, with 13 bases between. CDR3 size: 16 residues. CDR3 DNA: TGTGCCAGCTCACCACGGGCACAGTCCTACACAGATACGCAGTATTTT. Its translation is CASSPRAQSYTDTQYF.

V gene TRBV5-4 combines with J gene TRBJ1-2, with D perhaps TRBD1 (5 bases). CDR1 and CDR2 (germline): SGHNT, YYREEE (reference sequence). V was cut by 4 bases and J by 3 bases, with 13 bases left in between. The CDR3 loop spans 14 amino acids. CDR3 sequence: CASSAAGGDYGYTF. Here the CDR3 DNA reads TGTGCCAGCAGCGCTGCGGGAGGGGACTATGGCTACACCTTC.